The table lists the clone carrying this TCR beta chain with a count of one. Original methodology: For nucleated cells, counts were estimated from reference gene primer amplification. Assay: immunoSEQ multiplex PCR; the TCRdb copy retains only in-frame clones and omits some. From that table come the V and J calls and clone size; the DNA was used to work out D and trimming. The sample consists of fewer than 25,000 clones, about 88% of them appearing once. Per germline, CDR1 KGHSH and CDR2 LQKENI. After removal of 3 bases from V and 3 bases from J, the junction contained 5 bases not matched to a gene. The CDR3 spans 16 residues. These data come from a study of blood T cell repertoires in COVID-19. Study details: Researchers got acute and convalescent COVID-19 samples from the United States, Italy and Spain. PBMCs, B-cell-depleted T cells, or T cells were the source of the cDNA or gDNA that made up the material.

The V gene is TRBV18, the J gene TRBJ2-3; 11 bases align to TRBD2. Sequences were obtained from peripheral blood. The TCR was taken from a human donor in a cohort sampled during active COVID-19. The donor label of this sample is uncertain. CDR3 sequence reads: CASSPGTSGITDTQYF. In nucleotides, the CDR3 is TGTGCCAGCTCACCTGGGACTAGCGGAATAACAGATACGCAGTATTTT.